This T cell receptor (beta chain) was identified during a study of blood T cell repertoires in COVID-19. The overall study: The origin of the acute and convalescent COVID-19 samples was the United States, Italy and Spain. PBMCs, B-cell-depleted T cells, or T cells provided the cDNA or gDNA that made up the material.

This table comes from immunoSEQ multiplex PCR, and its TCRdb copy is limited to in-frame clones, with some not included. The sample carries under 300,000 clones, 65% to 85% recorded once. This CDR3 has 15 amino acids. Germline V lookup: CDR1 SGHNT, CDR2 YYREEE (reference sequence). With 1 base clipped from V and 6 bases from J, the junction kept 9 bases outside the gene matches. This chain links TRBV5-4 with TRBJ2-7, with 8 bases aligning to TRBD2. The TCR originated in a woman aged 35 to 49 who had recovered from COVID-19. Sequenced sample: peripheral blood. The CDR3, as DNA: TGTGCCAGCAGCTTGCCGGGAGGGAGATTCGGCGAGCAGTACTTC. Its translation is CASSLPGGRFGEQYF.